Listed below are T cell receptor beta chains from one sample, sequenced in a study of T cells after yellow fever vaccination. MiXCR was run by TCRdb on the 5' RACE reads, yielding one entry per CDR3 protein. The data contain around 340,000 distinct CDR3 sequences, around an eighth of them seen just once; the ten biggest clones take up 2.5% to 4%. This material consisted of CD4+ T cells sorted from PBMCs, taken 15 days after the yellow fever booster vaccination. The receptor source for this set is a young man who received the YFV17D yellow fever vaccine. The CDR3 runs from the conserved cysteine through the conserved F or W. Each record gives: clone size, V gene, J gene, D gene, CDR3 DNA, CDR3 protein. D genes are given only for firm matches. Rows may omit the clone size; those that give it use once, few, many or a size class.

-,TRBV7-9,TRBJ1-1,-,TGTGCCAGCAGCCCACTGATTTTTGGGAGAAACACTGAAGCTTTCTTT,CASSPLIFGRNTEAFF
-,TRBV29-1,TRBJ1-2,-,TGCAGCGTTGGGACAGATTTTAACTATGGCTACACCTTC,CSVGTDFNYGYTF
-,TRBV7-9,TRBJ1-1,-,TGTGCCAGCAGCATGCGGGGCTACACTGAAGCTTTCTTT,CASSMRGYTEAFF
many,TRBV5-1,TRBJ1-6,TRBD1,TGCGCCAGCACCCGGGACAGCAATTCACCCCTCCACTTT,CASTRDSNSPLHF
-,TRBV18,TRBJ2-5,TRBD1,TGTGCCAGCTCACCGCGGACAGGGCAGGGAGAGACCCAGTACTTC,CASSPRTGQGETQYF
many,TRBV6-2/TRBV6-3,TRBJ2-1,-,TGTGCCAGCAGTTTCACAGCGTCCTCCTACAATGAGCAGTTCTTC,CASSFTASSYNEQFF
-,TRBV5-1,TRBJ2-3,-,TGCGCCAGCAGACCTACCCCCTCACGGGCAGATACGCAGTATTTT,CASRPTPSRADTQYF
few,TRBV4-3,TRBJ2-2,-,TGCGCCAGCAGCCGATGGCAGGGAAACACCGGGGAGCTGTTTTTT,CASSRWQGNTGELFF
few,TRBV9,TRBJ2-1,-,TGTGCCAGCAGCGTAGTGGGGGGCCCCATCTACAATGAGCAGTTCTTC,CASSVVGGPIYNEQFF
few,TRBV5-1,TRBJ2-3,TRBD2,TGCGCCAGTGCCGGGACTAGCGGCTCAGATACGCAGTATTTT,CASAGTSGSDTQYF
once,TRBV12-3/TRBV12-4,TRBJ2-4,-,TGTGCCAGCAGTTTACTTCTCGGGCTAGCCAAAAACATTCAGTACTTC,CASSLLLGLAKNIQYF
few,TRBV6-2/TRBV6-3,TRBJ2-3,TRBD2,TGTGCCAGCAGTTACCCGGCGGGGGGCACAGATACGCAGTATTTT,CASSYPAGGTDTQYF
many,TRBV12-3/TRBV12-4,TRBJ2-5,-,TGTGCCAGCAGCCTCGGGAGCCTCGAAGAGACCCAGTACTTC,CASSLGSLEETQYF
-,TRBV27,TRBJ2-3,TRBD2,TGTGCCAGCAGTTTTCTAGCGGTCTACACAGATACGCAGTATTTT,CASSFLAVYTDTQYF
-,TRBV30,TRBJ2-6,-,TGTGCCTGGAGTGTAGTCAGTCCCGGGGCCAACGTCCTGACTTTC,CAWSVVSPGANVLTF
few,TRBV4-3,TRBJ1-6,-,TGCGCCAGCAGCTACCGGACAAATTCACCCCTCCACTTT,CASSYRTNSPLHF
-,TRBV5-1,TRBJ2-5,-,TGCGCCACTCGTATAGGGCTAGCAATGGAGACCCAGTACTTC,CATRIGLAMETQYF
many,TRBV30,TRBJ1-2,-,TGTGCCTGGAGTGTACAGTCCTATGGCTACACCTTC,CAWSVQSYGYTF
-,TRBV4-3,TRBJ1-2,-,TGCGCCAGCAGCCAATCCCGACAGGAGTCGTATGGCTACACCTTC,CASSQSRQESYGYTF
few,TRBV16,TRBJ1-6,TRBD1,TGTGCCAGCAGCCCCCCGTGGCAGGGGGACTCACCCCTCCACTTT,CASSPPWQGDSPLHF
few,TRBV7-2,TRBJ2-5,TRBD2,TGTGCCAGCAGCCCGGGGGTAGCGGGAGGGGAGACCCAGTACTTC,CASSPGVAGGETQYF
-,TRBV5-1,TRBJ1-6,-,TGCGCCACCGCGGAGGGGAGTGGGTCACCCGTCCACTTT,CATAEGSGSPVHF
-,TRBV20-1,TRBJ2-2,TRBD1,TGCAGTGTTAAGGCAGGGGGCGGCGGGGAGCTGTTTTTT,CSVKAGGGGELFF
-,TRBV7-9,TRBJ2-3,TRBD2,TGTGCCAGCAGCCCTAGGACTAGCGGGGGGGCCACAGATACGCAGTATTTT,CASSPRTSGGATDTQYF
few,TRBV20-1,TRBJ1-5,-,TGCAGTGCTAGAGAAGGCAGCAGCAATCAGCCCCAGCATTTT,CSAREGSSNQPQHF
few,TRBV11-2,TRBJ1-4,-,TGTGCCACCAGTGCGGGGGCGGGTAAACTGTTTTTT,CATSAGAGKLFF
-,TRBV20-1,TRBJ2-4,-,TGCAGTGCTAGAGAGACCCGGGCAAACATTCAGTACTTC,CSARETRANIQYF
-,TRBV28,TRBJ1-5,TRBD1,TGTGCCAGCAGTCAATACCGGACAGGGGAACAGCCCCAGCATTTT,CASSQYRTGEQPQHF
-,TRBV2,TRBJ2-1,-,TGTGCCAGCAGTCCAGGCGTCGGGAGTGAGCAGTTCTTC,CASSPGVGSEQFF
-,TRBV5-4,TRBJ2-3,-,TGTGCCAGCAGCTTGAATAGGGTAGATACGCAGTATTTT,CASSLNRVDTQYF
few,TRBV6-1,TRBJ2-3,TRBD2,TGTGCCAGCAGTGCAAGGGGACCTAGCGGGACCACAGATACGCAGTATTTT,CASSARGPSGTTDTQYF
-,TRBV5-1,TRBJ2-3,-,TGCGCCAGCAGCGGAACGGGGTTCACAGATACGCAGTATTTT,CASSGTGFTDTQYF
-,TRBV5-1,TRBJ2-5,TRBD2,TGCGCCAGCAGCTTGTATTATAGCGGTTCGGGGGGGCAAGAGACCCAGTACTTC,CASSLYYSGSGGQETQYF
few,TRBV7-2,TRBJ1-3,TRBD1,TGTGCCAGCAGCCCACAGGGGCCCGACTCTGGAAACACCATATATTTT,CASSPQGPDSGNTIYF
-,TRBV6-1,TRBJ1-2,-,TGTGCCAGCAGTGAACGGGGGGGCGGCAGGGGTTATGGCTACACCTTC,CASSERGGGRGYGYTF
few,TRBV27,TRBJ1-1,TRBD1,TGTGCCAGCAGTCTACCGGGACAGGGGGTCCCTGAAGCTTTCTTT,CASSLPGQGVPEAFF
few,TRBV19,TRBJ1-1,TRBD1,TGTGCCAGTAGTACCGGACAGGGGGCCACTGAAGCTTTCTTT,CASSTGQGATEAFF
few,TRBV6-1,TRBJ2-6,TRBD1,TGTGCCAGCAGTGAATCCCAGGGGGCAACCGGGGCCAACGTCCTGACTTTC,CASSESQGATGANVLTF
-,TRBV23-1,TRBJ1-3,-,TGCGCCAGCCCAGGGCCCACAAGCTCTGGAAACACCATATATTTT,CASPGPTSSGNTIYF
-,TRBV30,TRBJ2-7,-,TGTGCCTGGAGTATAGGGGTGCATCCCTACGAGCAGTACTTC,CAWSIGVHPYEQYF
few,TRBV5-1,TRBJ2-5,TRBD1,TGCGCCAGCAGCTCTCGGGGACAGTTCCAAGAGACCCAGTACTTC,CASSSRGQFQETQYF
many,TRBV7-7,TRBJ2-1,TRBD2,TGTGCTAGCAGCGGGACTAGCGGGGGCGTCAATGAGCAGTTCTTC,CASSGTSGGVNEQFF
-,TRBV7-9,TRBJ1-2,TRBD1,TGTGCCAGCAACCTGGACAGGTTAGATGGCTACACCTTC,CASNLDRLDGYTF
few,TRBV7-2,TRBJ2-4,TRBD2,TGTGCCAGCAGCTCACACGGACTAGCGGGGGCCAAAAACATTCAGTACTTC,CASSSHGLAGAKNIQYF
-,TRBV7-2,TRBJ1-1,TRBD1,TGTGCCAGCAGCTTGCCCGGGACAGCTGAAGCTTTCTTT,CASSLPGTAEAFF
few,TRBV28,TRBJ1-1,TRBD1,TGTGCCAGCAGTTTATTTCAGGGGGCAGGAGCGGAAGCTTTCTTT,CASSLFQGAGAEAFF
few,TRBV7-9,TRBJ2-3,TRBD2,TGTGCCAGCAGCTGGCGGGGGGGCACAGATACGCAGTATTTT,CASSWRGGTDTQYF
-,TRBV3-1,TRBJ1-2,TRBD1,TGTGCCAGCAGCCAAGATCCGACAGGGGGCTTCAACGGCTACACCTTC,CASSQDPTGGFNGYTF
few,TRBV19,TRBJ2-3,-,TGTGCCAGTAGTATCAGGCGGGGCGTTAGCACAGATACGCAGTATTTT,CASSIRRGVSTDTQYF
few,TRBV2,TRBJ1-1,-,TGTGCCAGCAGAGAAGCGGTCAGGGGGAACACTGAAGCTTTCTTT,CASREAVRGNTEAFF
-,TRBV4-2,TRBJ1-1,-,TGTGCCAGCAGCGACCAGACGGGGAACACTGAAGCTTTCTTT,CASSDQTGNTEAFF
many,TRBV5-1,TRBJ2-3,-,TGCGCCAGCAGCTTTTTATTGGATACGCAGTATTTT,CASSFLLDTQYF
-,TRBV20-1,TRBJ1-1,TRBD1,TGCAGTGCTCGCCGCCTCGACAGGGGGCACGCTTTCTTT,CSARRLDRGHAFF
-,TRBV5-6,TRBJ2-7,TRBD1,TGTGCCAGCAGCTTGGTGGGACAGAACTACGAGCAGTACTTC,CASSLVGQNYEQYF